This T cell receptor (beta chain) came from a study of T cell changes during pregnancy in multiple sclerosis. CDR1 and CDR2 (germline): LGHNA, YSLEER. Trimming took 0 bases from V and 0 from J, leaving 16 bases between them. CDR3 length: 18 amino acids. The method was immunoSEQ multiplex PCR; TCRdb's version includes in-frame clones alone and lacks a portion of them. This sample carries 38,000 or so clones, around nine tenths of them seen once, and the ten largest clones take 0.35% to 0.45%. The receptor comes from a female donor with multiple sclerosis, enrolled in a pregnancy study. Sequenced material: CD4+ T cells from peripheral blood mononuclear cells, taken in the third trimester of pregnancy. The chain recombines TRBV4-3 with TRBJ2-3; D is perhaps TRBD2 (7 bases). This CDR3 reads CASSQEKGGFGSTDTQYF. The DNA for the CDR3 is TGCGCCAGCAGCCAAGAAAAGGGGGGGTTCGGGAGCACAGATACGCAGTATTTT.